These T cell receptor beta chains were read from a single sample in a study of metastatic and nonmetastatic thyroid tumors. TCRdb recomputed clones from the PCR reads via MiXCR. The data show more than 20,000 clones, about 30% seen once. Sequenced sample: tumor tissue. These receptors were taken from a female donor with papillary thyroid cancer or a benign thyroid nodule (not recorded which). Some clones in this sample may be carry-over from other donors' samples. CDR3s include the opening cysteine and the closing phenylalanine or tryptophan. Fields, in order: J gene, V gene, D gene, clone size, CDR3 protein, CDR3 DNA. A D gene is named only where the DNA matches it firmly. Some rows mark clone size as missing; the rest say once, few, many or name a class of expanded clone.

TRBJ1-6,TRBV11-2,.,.,CASSLEWGSGLHF,TGTGCCAGCAGCTTAGAATGGGGGTCTGGCCTCCACTTT
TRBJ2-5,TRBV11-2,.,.,CASSLDLGGFQETQYF,TGTGCCAGCAGCTTAGATCTGGGGGGATTCCAAGAGACCCAGTACTTC
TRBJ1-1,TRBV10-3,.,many,CAITPGHALNYTEAFF,TGTGCCATCACCCCGGGGCATGCCCTAAACTACACTGAAGCTTTCTTT
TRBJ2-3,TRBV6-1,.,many,CASSRVPTDTQYF,TGTGCCAGCAGCAGGGTGCCTACAGATACGCAGTATTTT
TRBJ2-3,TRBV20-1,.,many,CSAKRGGTDTQYF,TGCAGTGCTAAAAGGGGGGGCACAGATACGCAGTATTTT
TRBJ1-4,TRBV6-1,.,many,CASSKRGAEEKLFF,TGTGCCAGCAGTAAAAGGGGGGCTGAAGAAAAACTGTTTTTT
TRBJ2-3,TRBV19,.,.,CSSSPQGGRYTQYF,TGTTCCAGTAGTCCACAGGGAGGGAGGTATACGCAGTATTTT
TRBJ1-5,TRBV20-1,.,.,CSASRTGNYGDQPQHF,TGCAGTGCTAGTAGGACGGGAAATTATGGCGATCAGCCCCAGCATTTT
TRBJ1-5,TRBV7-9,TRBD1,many,CASSSTGPNQPQHF,TGTGCCAGCAGCTCGACAGGGCCCAATCAGCCCCAGCATTTT
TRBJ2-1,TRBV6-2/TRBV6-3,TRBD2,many,CASSTRGDEQFF,TGTGCCAGCAGTACCCGGGGGGATGAGCAGTTCTTC
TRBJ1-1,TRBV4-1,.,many,CASSHPRGAQNTEAFF,TGCGCCAGCAGCCACCCAAGAGGGGCCCAGAACACTGAAGCTTTCTTT
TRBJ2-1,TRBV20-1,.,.,CSARAVEQFF,TGTAGTGCTAGAGCAGTTGAGCAGTTCTTC
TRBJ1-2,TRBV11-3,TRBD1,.,CASSPLTGDGYTF,TGTGCCAGCAGCCCCCTAACAGGGGACGGCTACACCTTC
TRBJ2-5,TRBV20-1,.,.,CSARDPRQGRGAQYF,TGCAGTGCTAGAGATCCCCGACAGGGGAGGGGCGCCCAGTACTTC
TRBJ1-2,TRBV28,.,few,CASSSVFRGSCYTF,TGTGCCAGCAGTTCGGTATTCAGGGGTAGCTGCTACACCTTC
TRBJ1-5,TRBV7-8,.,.,CASSLVPNQPQHF,TGTGCCAGCAGCTTAGTTCCCAATCAGCCCCAGCATTTT
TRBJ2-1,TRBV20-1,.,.,CSVGTDAMNNEQFF,TGCAGTGTTGGTACTGATGCAATGAACAATGAGCAGTTCTTC
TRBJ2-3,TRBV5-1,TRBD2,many,CASISGGASSTDTQYF,TGCGCCAGCATAAGCGGGGGAGCGTCTAGCACAGATACGCAGTATTTT
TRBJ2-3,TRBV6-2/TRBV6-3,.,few,CASSYSFRSTDTQYF,TGTGCCAGCAGTTACTCGTTCAGGTCCACAGATACGCAGTATTTT
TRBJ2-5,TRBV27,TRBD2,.,CASSLSTSGDWETQYF,TGTGCCAGCAGTTTATCTACTAGCGGAGATTGGGAGACCCAGTACTTC
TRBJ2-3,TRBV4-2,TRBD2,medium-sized,CASSQVLSGGAGTDTQYF,TGTGCCAGCAGCCAAGTCCTCAGCGGGGGGGCAGGGACAGATACGCAGTATTTT
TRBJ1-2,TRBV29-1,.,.,CSVEGVGGYTF,TGCAGCGTTGAAGGGGTGGGAGGCTACACCTTC
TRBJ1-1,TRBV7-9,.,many,CASSFVRENTEAFF,TGTGCCAGCAGCTTTGTAAGGGAAAACACTGAAGCTTTCTTT
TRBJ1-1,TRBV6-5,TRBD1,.,CASSYHCHRQGLTEAFF,TGTGCCAGCAGTTACCACTGCCATCGACAGGGACTGACTGAAGCTTTCTTT
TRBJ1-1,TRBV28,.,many,CASSLSGFRPEAFF,TGTGCCAGCAGTTTAAGCGGGTTTAGACCTGAAGCTTTCTTT
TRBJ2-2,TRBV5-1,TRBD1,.,CAISSVTGATGELFF,TGCGCCATCAGTTCAGTGACAGGGGCCACCGGGGAGCTGTTTTTT
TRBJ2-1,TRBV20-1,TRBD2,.,CSARDIKLRGREPQFF,TGCAGTGCTAGAGATATAAAGCTGAGAGGGCGGGAGCCCCAGTTCTTC
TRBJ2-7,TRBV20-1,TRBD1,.,CSASPGTAASSPYEQYF,TGCAGTGCTAGCCCCGGGACAGCCGCGTCGTCTCCCTACGAGCAGTACTTC
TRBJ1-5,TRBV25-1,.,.,CARTRPRGSREVPRGQPQHF,TGTGCCAGAACCCGCCCTCGAGGTAGCAGGGAGGTACCCAGGGGTCAGCCCCAGCATTTT
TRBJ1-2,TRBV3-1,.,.,CASSQGNRRVYFGYTF,TGTGCCAGCAGCCAAGGGAACCGGAGAGTGTATTTTGGCTACACCTTC
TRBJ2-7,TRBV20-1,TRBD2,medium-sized,CSAELAVNYEQYF,TGCAGTGCAGAACTAGCGGTGAATTACGAGCAGTACTTC
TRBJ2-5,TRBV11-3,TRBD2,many,CASSQGRLAGFETQYF,TGTGCCAGCAGCCAAGGGAGACTAGCGGGGTTTGAGACCCAGTACTTC
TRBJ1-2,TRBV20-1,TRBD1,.,CSASGQGSGHHGYTF,TGCAGTGCCTCTGGACAGGGGAGCGGACATCATGGCTACACCTTC
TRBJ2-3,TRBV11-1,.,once,CASSYDGTSTDTQYF,TGTGCCAGCAGCTACGACGGAACTAGCACAGATACGCAGTATTTT
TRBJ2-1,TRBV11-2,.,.,CASSLDLGEQFF,TGTGCCAGCAGCTTAGATCTTGGTGAGCAGTTCTTC
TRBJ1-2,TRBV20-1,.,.,CSASLFTDGYTF,TGCAGTGCTAGTTTATTTACGGATGGCTACACCTTC
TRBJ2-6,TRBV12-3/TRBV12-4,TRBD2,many,CASRTAGASGANVLTF,TGTGCCAGCAGGACAGCGGGGGCCTCTGGGGCCAACGTCCTGACTTTC
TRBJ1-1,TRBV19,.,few,CASSIVHGPGTEAFF,TGTGCCAGTAGTATAGTTCACGGACCAGGCACTGAAGCTTTCTTT
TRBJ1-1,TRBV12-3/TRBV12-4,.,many,CASSRSGTHTEAFF,TGTGCCAGCAGCCGTAGTGGGACGCACACTGAAGCTTTCTTT
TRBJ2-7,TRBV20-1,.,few,CSARDPRYQQYF,TGCAGTGCTAGAGACCCTCGGTACCAGCAGTACTTC
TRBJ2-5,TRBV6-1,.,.,CASKRAGQDTQYF,TGTGCCAGCAAGCGGGCGGGCCAAGATACCCAGTACTTC
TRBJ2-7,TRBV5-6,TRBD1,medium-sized,CASSLARGRYEQYF,TGTGCCAGCAGCTTGGCCAGGGGGCGGTACGAGCAGTACTTC
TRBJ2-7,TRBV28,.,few,CASSLRGTKRVAYEHYF,TGTGCCAGCAGTTTAAGGGGGACCAAAAGGGTAGCCTACGAGCATTACTTC
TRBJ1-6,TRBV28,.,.,CASSLPGSNNSPLHF,TGTGCCAGCAGTTTACCAGGTTCTAATAATTCACCCCTCCACTTT
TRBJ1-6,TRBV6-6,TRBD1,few,CASWTGGLYNSPLHF,TGTGCCAGCTGGACAGGGGGACTGTATAATTCACCCCTCCACTTT
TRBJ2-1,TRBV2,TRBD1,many,CASRTGEVDEQFF,TGTGCCAGTCGGACAGGGGAGGTTGATGAGCAGTTCTTC
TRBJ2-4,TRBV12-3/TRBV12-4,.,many,CASSSTGNMGIQYF,TGTGCCAGCAGTTCCACAGGGAATATGGGCATTCAGTACTTC
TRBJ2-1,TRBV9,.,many,CASSVAISRGGLGEQFF,TGTGCCAGCAGCGTAGCTATTTCTCGCGGCGGGCTAGGTGAGCAGTTCTTC
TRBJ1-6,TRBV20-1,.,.,CSARGEQEYSPLHF,TGCAGTGCTAGAGGGGAGCAGGAGTATTCACCCCTCCACTTT
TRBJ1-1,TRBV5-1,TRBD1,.,CASRTGNTEAFF,TGCGCCAGTAGGACAGGGAACACTGAGGCTTTCTTT
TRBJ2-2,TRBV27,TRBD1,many,CASTRQGPTGELFF,TGTGCCAGCACCCGACAGGGACCCACCGGGGAGCTGTTTTTT
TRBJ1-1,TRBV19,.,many,CASIAKLNTEAFF,TGTGCCAGTATCGCAAAATTGAACACTGAAGCTTTCTTT
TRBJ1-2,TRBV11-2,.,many,CASSLLQGGGNYGYTF,TGTGCCAGCAGCTTATTACAGGGTGGGGGAAACTATGGCTACACCTTC